This T cell receptor (beta chain) was recorded in a study of OX40 agonist ivuxolimab in advanced cancers. Study-level information: Males comprised about 84% of the group, whose mean age was roughly 60 years (range 23 to 79).

As to this clone: The antigen is unknown.

Study-wide findings and caveats: Low normalized T-cell clonal expansion also characterized some of the nonresponders. CD8+ T cells were the subset that, on average, had more expanded clones than CD4+.

Blood samples were obtained at baseline, cycle 4 day 1, and cycle 7 day 1. The CDR3 totals 16 residues. Germline V gene sequence: CDR1 SGHRS, CDR2 YFSETQ. With V trimmed by 4 bases and J by 2 bases, 8 bases remained unmatched. Sequencing used immunoSEQ multiplex PCR; TCRdb keeps in-frame clones, though not all of them. The sample has fewer than 45,000 clones, about 87% seen once. This TCR derives from an adult with an advanced solid tumor such as melanoma, head and neck, liver or kidney cancer. The source was CD4+ or CD8+ T cells sorted from blood, collected in a trial of the OX40 agonist ivuxolimab. The chain employs TRBV5-1 and TRBJ1-4; TRBD1 matches at 7 bases. This chain's CDR3 is CASSPMTGPTNEKLFF. DNA of the CDR3: TGCGCCAGCAGCCCAATGACAGGGCCCACTAATGAAAAACTGTTTTTT.